The 23 T cell receptor beta chains presented below share a single source sample, sequenced in a study of T cell repertoires in cytomegalovirus infection. One entry per CDR3 protein, called by TCRdb with MiXCR from the reads. The table has 110,000 to 150,000 distinct CDR3 sequences, about 6% seen once; the top ten hold 18%. Material: PBMCs. Receptors were obtained from a human donor in good health (CMV status not recorded). Some clones in this sample may be carry-over from other donors' samples.

This clonotype was detected ten times or more. The V call is TRBV29-1, the J call TRBJ2-1; D may be TRBD1 (5 bases). From germline, CDR1 is SQVTM and CDR2 ANQGSEA. V lost 1 base to trimming and J lost 4 bases, with 11 bases between them. The CDR3 totals 14 residues. The CDR3 DNA reads as TGCAGCGTTGAAGGAAGGGGCCATTACAATGAGCAGTTCTTC. Amino acid sequence: CSVEGRGHYNEQFF.

This clonotype showed up many times. The chain carries TRBV7-2 and TRBJ2-1, with TRBD2 matching over 9 bases. The V gene's germline CDR1 is SGHTA and CDR2 FQGNSA. V lost 3 bases, J lost 7 bases, and 10 bases stayed unmatched. The CDR3 contains 16 residues. CDR3 DNA: TGTGCCAGCAGCTTGGAGCGGGGGGTGCTGGGGAATGAGCAGTTCTTC. Translation gives CASSLERGVLGNEQFF.

This clonotype has ten or more counts. The V call is TRBV6-1, the J call TRBJ1-2; 10 nucleotides align to TRBD1. The length of the CDR3 is 15 residues. Germline loops: CDR1 MNHNS, CDR2 SASEGT. With V trimmed by 4 bases and J by 4 bases, 6 bases remained unmatched. The CDR3 DNA is TGTGCCAGCAGTGCGGGACAGGGGCAATTCTATGGCTACACCTTC. This codes for CASSAGQGQFYGYTF.

This clonotype was seen only a few times. In DNA, the CDR3 is TGTGCCAGCAGACGCCGACAGGGAGGCTTTGAAGCTTTCTTT. It is translated as CASRRRQGGFEAFF. This sequence joins TRBV6-2 or TRBV6-3 and TRBJ1-1, with 7 nucleotides matching TRBD1. With V trimmed by 6 bases and J by 7 bases, 11 bases remained unmatched. The germline CDR1 and CDR2 sequences are MNHEY and SVGEGT. The CDR3 runs to 14 residues.

This clonotype was detected ten times or more. The rearrangement joins TRBV6-2 or TRBV6-3 to TRBJ2-1; D tentatively reads TRBD1 or TRBD2 (5 bases each). The CDR3 has 13 amino acids. Trimming removed 6 bases at V and 5 bases at J, with 11 bases between. CDR1 MNHEY and CDR2 SVGEGT come from the germline V gene. CDR3 sequence (DNA): TGTGCCAGCAGATGGGACGGAAACAATGAGCAGTTCTTC. Its translation: CASRWDGNNEQFF.

This clonotype was seen many times. This chain's CDR3 is CASSQDPGRREQYF. In DNA form, the CDR3 reads TGCGCCAGCAGCCAAGATCCCGGTAGGCGCGAGCAGTACTTC. The chain carries TRBV4-3 and TRBJ2-7; D ambiguous. CDR1 and CDR2 from the germline V gene are LGHNA and YSLEER. V was clipped by 0 bases and J by 6 bases, with 12 bases between them. This CDR3 has 14 amino acids.

As DNA, the CDR3 is TGCAGCGTTGAAGGGGACACTAGCGGGGGGCCGGATACGCAGTATTTT. This translates into CSVEGDTSGGPDTQYF. V and J are TRBV29-1 and TRBJ2-3, with 12 positions matching TRBD2. Per germline, CDR1 SQVTM and CDR2 ANQGSEA. The CDR3 is 16 amino acids. The V and J ends lost 1 base and 6 bases, in that order; junction bases with no gene match: 8.

This clonotype was seen repeatedly, ten times or more. The V gene is TRBV6-2 or TRBV6-3, the J gene TRBJ2-3; D might be TRBD1 or TRBD2, each matching 5 bases. CDR3 length: 14 residues. Trimming pared 10 bases from V and 0 bases from J, leaving 14 bases between. The germline CDR1 and CDR2 sequences are MNHEY and SVGEGT. The CDR3 DNA reads as TGTGCCATAAGAGACGGGGCCAGCACAGATACGCAGTATTTT. Protein product: CAIRDGASTDTQYF.

This clonotype has at least ten counts. The V and J genes are TRBV12-3 or TRBV12-4 and TRBJ2-1, with unresolved D. The length of the CDR3 is 11 residues. The V end was cut by 7 bases, the J end by 3 bases, with 4 bases between. The DNA of the CDR3 is TGTGCCAGCACTAACTACAATGAGCAGTTCTTC. Its protein product is CASTNYNEQFF.

This sequence joins TRBV20-1 and TRBJ2-3, with D perhaps TRBD2 (7 bases). Deletions cut 1 base from V and 8 bases from J, with 16 bases between. CDR1 and CDR2 (germline): DFQATT, SNEGSKA (reference sequence). CDR3 length: 14 amino acids. The CDR3 protein is CSARGGGGAFTQYF. The CDR3 DNA reads TGCAGTGCTAGAGGTGGTGGGGGGGCCTTTACGCAGTATTTT.

This clonotype occurred many times. The chain has TRBV9 and TRBJ1-1, with 9 bases fitting TRBD1. From germline, CDR1 is SGDLS and CDR2 YYNGEE. V trimming: 4 bases; J trimming: 1 base; junction bases outside the gene matches: 5. The CDR3 is 15 residues long. CDR3 bases: TGTGCCAGCAGCTCCGAACAGGGGGCGAACACTGAAGCTTTCTTT. It translates to CASSSEQGANTEAFF.

This clonotype showed up many times. This chain links TRBV12-3 or TRBV12-4 with TRBJ1-1; 8 nucleotides line up with TRBD1. V trimming: 7 bases; J trimming: 0 bases; junction bases outside the gene matches: 10. CDR3 length: 16 residues. The CDR3 is CASTPTGALMNTEAFF. In nucleotides, the CDR3 is TGTGCCAGCACTCCGACAGGGGCCCTTATGAACACTGAAGCTTTCTTT.

In its sample, this clonotype was seen many times. For the CDR3, the DNA is TGTGCCAGCAGTGAGTATAGGAGCAATCAGCCCCAGCATTTT. Its translation is CASSEYRSNQPQHF. The chain uses TRBV6-2 or TRBV6-3 and TRBJ1-5; unclear D gene. This CDR3 has 14 residues. The germline CDR1 and CDR2 sequences are MNHEY and SVGEGT. V lost 5 bases, J lost 1 base, and 9 bases lay in between.

The chain links TRBV20-1 to TRBJ2-6; 12 positions agree with TRBD1. Germline V lookup: CDR1 DFQATT, CDR2 SNEGSKA (reference sequence). This CDR3 has 17 amino acids. The trim removed 1 base at V and 2 bases at J, leaving 3 bases unmatched. CDR3 coding DNA: TGCAGTGCTAGAGCCGGGACAGGGGGCACTGGGGCCAACGTCCTGACTTTC. The encoded protein is CSARAGTGGTGANVLTF.

This clonotype was seen many times. The chain joins TRBV29-1 to TRBJ2-7, with 9 bases matching TRBD1. CDR3 length: 15 residues. The germline V gene encodes CDR1 SQVTM and CDR2 ANQGSEA. V was clipped by 6 bases and J by 5 bases; unmatched bases: 14. As DNA, the CDR3 is TGCAGCGTGACCCTACCGGGACAGGGATTCAACGAGCAGTACTTC. Translating gives CSVTLPGQGFNEQYF.

This clonotype was found many times. The genes are TRBV7-2 and TRBJ2-3; D not certain. The V end lost 4 bases, the J end lost 2 bases, and 10 bases lay between the germline ends. Per the germline V gene, CDR1 is SGHTA and CDR2 is FQGNSA. CDR3 length: 14 amino acids. CDR3 residues: CASSSRTDTDTQYF. Written as DNA, the CDR3 is TGTGCCAGCAGCTCACGGACGGACACAGATACGCAGTATTTT.

This clonotype was seen a few times. V usage is TRBV7-2 and J usage is TRBJ2-7; TRBD2 is a possible D gene (7 bases). CDR3 size: 17 residues. Germline V gene lookup returns CDR1 SGHTA and CDR2 FQGNSA. V lost 0 bases to trimming and J lost 4 bases, with 19 bases between them. The CDR3 is CASSLAGWGGGTYEQYF. The CDR3 DNA sequence: TGTGCCAGCAGCTTAGCAGGTTGGGGGGGGGGCACGTACGAGCAGTACTTC.

This clonotype turned up a few times. This rearrangement joins TRBV20-1 to TRBJ2-7; no reliable D call. V lost 5 bases and J 5 bases, leaving 10 bases between the germline ends. The CDR3 loop spans 11 amino acids. Germline-derived CDR1 and CDR2 are DFQATT and SNEGSKA (reference sequence). The CDR3 region is CSAPLYHEQYF. The CDR3 DNA follows: TGCAGTGCTCCTCTGTACCACGAGCAGTACTTC.

This clonotype was counted only a few times. V and J are TRBV28 and TRBJ2-3, with TRBD2 identical over 12 bases. The CDR3 sequence is 15 residues long. V was clipped by 10 bases and J by 0 bases; unmatched bases: 5. Germline V gene data show CDR1 as MDHEN and CDR2 as SYDVKM. The CDR3 sequence is CATSSGGVSTDTQYF. The CDR3 DNA is TGTGCCACCTCTAGCGGGGGGGTGAGCACAGATACGCAGTATTTT.

This clonotype came up a few times. The chain uses TRBV7-9 and TRBJ2-7; maybe TRBD1 (6 bases). Germline V lookup: CDR1 SEHNR, CDR2 FQNEAQ (reference sequence). Trimming took 5 bases from V and 3 from J, leaving 17 bases between them. The CDR3 spans 15 residues. CDR3 sequence: CASSRPSPGDYEQYF. Here the CDR3 DNA reads TGTGCCAGCAGCCGGCCTTCGCCAGGGGACTACGAGCAGTACTTC.

The table lists this clonotype with a few counts. The gene calls are TRBV19 and TRBJ2-7, with D possibly TRBD2 on 7 matching bases. Germline CDR1 is LNHDA and CDR2 is SQIVND (reference sequence). This CDR3 contains 16 residues. Trimming shortened V by 10 bases and J by 0 bases, and 22 bases separated the two germline ends. This chain's CDR3 is CANKQGGAGLSYEQYF. The CDR3 coding sequence is TGTGCCAATAAACAAGGGGGAGCGGGGCTCTCCTACGAGCAGTACTTC.

This chain connects TRBV19 to TRBJ2-3, with 9 bases lining up with TRBD2. CDR3 length: 15 amino acids. Germline V lookup: CDR1 LNHDA, CDR2 SQIVND (reference sequence). J was trimmed by 2 bases and V by 10 bases; bases with no gene match: 10. The chain's CDR3 is CATSIAGVNTDTQYF. CDR3 sequence (DNA): TGTGCCACCTCAATAGCGGGGGTGAACACAGATACGCAGTATTTT.

This clonotype has ten or more counts. J is TRBJ2-2 and V is TRBV7-8, with D perhaps TRBD1 or TRBD2 (5 bases each). The CDR3 extends over 18 amino acids. V was trimmed by 7 bases and J by 2 bases, leaving 23 bases between them. The germline V gene encodes CDR1 SGHVS and CDR2 FQNEAQ. CDR3: CASILHPGPSRNTGELFF. The DNA for the CDR3 is TGTGCCAGCATTCTTCACCCGGGGCCAAGCCGAAACACCGGGGAGCTGTTTTTT.